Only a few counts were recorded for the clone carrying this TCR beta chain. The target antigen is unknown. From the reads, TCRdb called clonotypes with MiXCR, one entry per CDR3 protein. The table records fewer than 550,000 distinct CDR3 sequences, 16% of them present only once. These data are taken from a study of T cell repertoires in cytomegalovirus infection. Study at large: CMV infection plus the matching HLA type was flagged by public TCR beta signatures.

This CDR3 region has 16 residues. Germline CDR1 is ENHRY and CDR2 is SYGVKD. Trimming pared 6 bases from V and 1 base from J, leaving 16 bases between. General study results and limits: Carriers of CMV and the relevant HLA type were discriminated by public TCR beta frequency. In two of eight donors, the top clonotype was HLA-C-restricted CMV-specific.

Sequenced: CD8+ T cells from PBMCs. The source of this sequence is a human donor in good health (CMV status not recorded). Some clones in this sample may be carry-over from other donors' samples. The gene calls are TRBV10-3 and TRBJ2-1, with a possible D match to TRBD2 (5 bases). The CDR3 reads CAISPVGSNSYNEQFF. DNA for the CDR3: TGTGCCATCAGCCCGGTGGGGAGTAATTCCTACAATGAGCAGTTCTTC.